The entry that follows covers one TCR beta chain sequence. Cryopreserved PBMCs supplied roughly 2.1 micrograms of genomic DNA for TCR beta libraries. The entry originates in a study of cytotoxic CD8 clonotypes in ibrutinib-treated CLL. The overall study: Among responders, roughly 24 were partial and 2 complete; after median about 72 months, about 15 stayed remitted and roughly 12 progressed.

The CDR3 runs 14 residues. Between the trimmed V and J ends, which lost 4 bases and 5 bases, there was a span of 14 bases. Per germline, CDR1 MDHEN and CDR2 SYDVKM. Profiling relied on immunoSEQ multiplex PCR, and the TCRdb table lists in-frame clones only, not all of them. The profile covers approximately 70,000 clones, with around 82% appearing a single time and 7.7% taken by the ten largest. V gene TRBV28 combines with J gene TRBJ1-1; D is ambiguous. This sequence originates from a human donor with chronic lymphocytic leukemia. The material was PBMCs, obtained at disease progression, from a patient treated with ibrutinib. CDR3 sequence: CASSSSGLGTEAFF. CDR3 sequence (DNA): TGTGCCAGCAGTTCCAGTGGTCTGGGAACTGAAGCTTTCTTT.